Listed here are 24 T cell receptor beta chains from one sample, sequenced in a study of blood T cell repertoires in COVID-19. Using immunoSEQ multiplex PCR, the repertoire was profiled, and TCRdb retains in-frame clones only, with some absent. The top ten hold 0.7% of the sample, which has around 480,000 clones, roughly 87% seen once. Specimen: PBMCs or T cells enriched from blood (not recorded which). The receptors stem from a woman younger than 30 who had recovered from COVID-19.

V gene TRBV5-1 combines with J gene TRBJ2-5, with D possibly being TRBD1 (5 bases). The germline V gene has CDR1 SGHRS and CDR2 YFSETQ. V was cut by 3 bases and J by 5 bases, with 20 bases left in between. This CDR3 region has 16 residues. CDR3: CASSSIPYDGAETQYF. CDR3 nucleotide sequence: TGCGCCAGCAGCTCGATACCCTACGATGGGGCGGAGACCCAGTACTTC.

This clone was counted a single time. This chain uses TRBV19 with TRBJ1-1; no definite D call. The V and J ends lost 0 bases and 2 bases respectively, with 10 bases between them. Germline V gives CDR1 LNHDA, CDR2 SQIVND (reference sequence). The CDR3 has 15 amino acids. The CDR3 here is CASSIEGLSNTEAFF. The CDR3 DNA reads as TGTGCCAGTAGTATAGAAGGACTGTCAAACACTGAAGCTTTCTTT.

The rearrangement links TRBV18 to TRBJ1-6; D unclear. Germline CDR1 is KGHSH and CDR2 is LQKENI. Trimming pared 3 bases from V and 8 bases from J, leaving 14 bases between. CDR3 length: 15 residues. The chain's CDR3 is CASSPERFLDSPLHF. For the CDR3, the DNA is TGTGCCAGCTCACCTGAGAGGTTCCTAGATTCACCCCTCCACTTT.

The chain links TRBV5-1 to TRBJ1-6; D not resolved. Germline V gene data show CDR1 as SGHRS and CDR2 as YFSETQ. V was cut by 2 bases and J by 7 bases, with 10 bases left in between. This CDR3 is 14 amino acids long. The CDR3 here is CASSLGPGNSPLHF. CDR3 nucleotides: TGCGCCAGCAGCTTAGGCCCCGGGAATTCACCCCTCCACTTT.

Written as DNA, the CDR3 is TGTGCCAGCTGTTCCGGGGGTTCCCTTGTTGGGGCCAACGTCCTGACTTTC. This translates into CASCSGGSLVGANVLTF. The chain links TRBV6-2 or TRBV6-3 to TRBJ2-6, with TRBD2 as a possible D gene (6 bases). This CDR3 has 17 amino acids. The germline gives CDR1 MNHEY, CDR2 SVGEGT. V lost 8 bases, J lost 3 bases, and 20 bases lay in between.

The V and J genes are TRBV7-8 and TRBJ1-1; unclear D gene. The CDR3 totals 12 residues. Trimming left V 1 base short and J 7 bases short, with 7 bases between. The germline V gene has CDR1 SGHVS and CDR2 FQNEAQ. DNA for the CDR3: TGTGCCAGCAGCTTAGATGGACTTGAAGCTTTCTTT. Translation gives CASSLDGLEAFF.

The V and J genes are TRBV7-9 and TRBJ1-5; tentative D call: TRBD1 (5 bases). The CDR3 length is 14 residues. Germline values: CDR1 SEHNR, CDR2 FQNEAQ (reference sequence). The V end was cut by 5 bases, the J end by 3 bases, with 11 bases between. CDR3 residues: CASSRDWPNQPQHF. CDR3 nucleotides: TGTGCCAGCAGCCGGGACTGGCCCAATCAGCCCCAGCATTTT.

CDR3 sequence reads: CASSVTGARGGYTF. Written as DNA, the CDR3 is TGTGCCAGCAGTGTCACCGGAGCCAGGGGAGGCTACACCTTC. The chain carries TRBV2 and TRBJ1-2, with a weak D call TRBD1 (6 bases). Germline V gene lookup returns CDR1 SNHLY and CDR2 FYNNEI. CDR3 size: 14 residues. The V gene lost 4 bases and the J gene lost 8 bases, with 17 bases spanning the gap.

This clone was picked up one time. The chain carries TRBV21-1 and TRBJ2-7; the D segment call TRBD1 is taken from the table without a DNA check. TRBV21-1 is classified as a pseudogene. The CDR3 consists of 16 residues. For the CDR3, the DNA is TGTGCCAGCAGCAACGTCGACAGGGTGTCTTCCTACGAGCAGTACTTC. Translated, it gives CASSNVDRVSSYEQYF.

This sequence joins TRBV4-1 and TRBJ2-1; 9 nucleotides align to TRBD2. With 2 bases clipped from V and 4 bases from J, the junction kept 9 bases outside the gene matches. CDR3 length: 17 residues. Looked up from germline, CDR1 is MGHRA and CDR2 is YSYEKL. The CDR3 coding sequence is TGCGCCAGCAGCCAAAAGGAGCGGGGGGCCCAATACAATGAGCAGTTCTTC. Encoded protein: CASSQKERGAQYNEQFF.

The J gene is TRBJ2-2, the V gene TRBV27; 9 bases line up with TRBD2. Germline CDR1 reads MNHEY; CDR2 reads SMNVEV (reference sequence). Trimming at V came to 1 base and at J to 2 bases, leaving 8 bases not matched to a gene. This CDR3 spans 18 amino acids. CDR3 DNA sequence: TGTGCCAGCAGTTTATATGGTAGCGGGGGCTCCAACACCGGGGAGCTGTTTTTT. Translating it yields CASSLYGSGGSNTGELFF.

V usage is TRBV5-1 and J usage is TRBJ1-1; a possible D gene is TRBD1 (5 bases). Germline loops: CDR1 SGHRS, CDR2 YFSETQ. Deletions cut 1 base from V and 1 base from J, with 11 bases between. The CDR3 extends over 15 amino acids. Written as DNA, the CDR3 is TGCGCCAGCAGCTTGCTAGGGGCCCAGAACACTGAAGCTTTCTTT. It encodes CASSLLGAQNTEAFF.

For the CDR3, the DNA is TGCGCCAGCAGCAGGGGACTAGCCCAAGAGACCCAGTACTTC. This gives the protein CASSRGLAQETQYF. The gene calls are TRBV5-1 and TRBJ2-5, with TRBD2 matching 9 bases. Germline loops: CDR1 SGHRS, CDR2 YFSETQ. After removal of 4 bases from V and 1 base from J, the junction contained 2 bases not matched to a gene. CDR3 length: 14 amino acids.

The chain joins TRBV19 to TRBJ2-5; tentative D call: TRBD2 (5 bases). Trimming took 5 bases from V and 2 from J, leaving 9 bases between them. The length of the CDR3 is 13 residues. CDR1 is LNHDA and CDR2 is SQIVND in the germline V gene (reference sequence). The CDR3 loop reads CASSQPGQETQYF. For the CDR3, the DNA is TGTGCCAGTAGTCAACCGGGGCAAGAGACCCAGTACTTC.

The chain recombines TRBV29-1 with TRBJ2-2; weak D call: TRBD2 (6 bases). Trimming pared 6 bases from V and 3 bases from J, leaving 14 bases between. Germline CDR1 and CDR2: SQVTM and ANQGSEA. The CDR3 sequence is 14 residues long. In nucleotides, the CDR3 is TGCAGCGTCCTGTGGGGGGAGTACACCGGGGAGCTGTTTTTT. Its protein product is CSVLWGEYTGELFF.

This rearrangement joins TRBV5-1 to TRBJ1-1; 11 positions match TRBD1. V was clipped by 3 bases and J by 3 bases; unmatched bases: 10. From germline, CDR1 is SGHRS and CDR2 YFSETQ. The CDR3 is made up of 17 amino acids. For the CDR3, the DNA is TGCGCCAGCAGCTCTCAGTGGGGACAGGGGGAGGACACTGAAGCTTTCTTT. Its protein product is CASSSQWGQGEDTEAFF.

This clone was picked up one time. The rearrangement links TRBV12-5 to TRBJ2-7, with 7 bases aligning to TRBD1. The V gene end was trimmed by 5 bases and the J gene end by 5 bases; junction bases not matched to a gene: 15. From germline, CDR1 is LGHNT and CDR2 FRNRAP. This CDR3 spans 16 amino acids. The CDR3 nucleotides read TGTGCTAGTGGTCGCGCAGGGACAGTGGCCCCCCACGAGCAGTACTTC. Protein product: CASGRAGTVAPHEQYF.

CDR3 region: CASSTTDYRDIQYF. CDR3 in DNA: TGTGCCAGCTCAACGACGGACTATAGGGACATTCAGTACTTC. The rearrangement uses TRBV18 and TRBJ2-4; the D gene is possibly TRBD2 (6 bases). CDR1 and CDR2 from the germline V gene are KGHSH and LQKENI. The CDR3 has 14 residues. Trimming shortened V by 5 bases and J by 8 bases, and 16 bases separated the two germline ends.

This clone was detected once. The chain joins TRBV30 to TRBJ1-5; possible D gene TRBD1, 5 bases. CDR1 and CDR2 (germline): GTSNPN, SVGIG (reference sequence). The CDR3 totals 17 residues. V lost 3 bases, J lost 1 base, and 19 bases lay in between. DNA of the CDR3: TGTGCCTGGAGCCCCATCCAGGCAGGGCGAAGCAATCAGCCCCAGCATTTT. Protein sequence: CAWSPIQAGRSNQPQHF.

The rearrangement joins TRBV5-6 to TRBJ2-7; a weak D match, TRBD2 (7 bases). V lost 4 bases and J lost 7, with 18 bases in between. This CDR3 comprises 14 residues. Germline loops: CDR1 SGHDT, CDR2 YYEEEE. The CDR3 DNA sequence: TGTGCCAGCAGCATCAGGGCGGGGGCTGGGGAGCAGTACTTC. Protein: CASSIRAGAGEQYF.

In DNA, the CDR3 is TGTGCCTGGAGTCACGACAGGGGTATGGAGACCCAGTACTTC. Amino acid sequence: CAWSHDRGMETQYF. This chain links TRBV30 with TRBJ2-5, with 8 bases matching TRBD1. The germline CDR1 and CDR2 sequences are GTSNPN and SVGIG (reference sequence). V shed 2 bases and J 5 bases; nucleotides not matched to a gene: 7. CDR3 length equals 14 residues.

The chain uses TRBV4-1 and TRBJ1-4, with D possibly TRBD1 on 5 matching bases. This CDR3 is 11 amino acids long. CDR1 and CDR2 (germline): MGHRA, YSYEKL. Deletions cut 4 bases from V and 13 bases from J, with 10 bases between. The CDR3 DNA sequence: TGCGCCAGCAGCCGTGACAGAAGACTGTTTTTT. This translates into CASSRDRRLFF.

The J gene is TRBJ2-5, the V gene TRBV20-1, with 9 bases identical to TRBD2. Germline-derived CDR1 and CDR2 are DFQATT and SNEGSKA (reference sequence). The CDR3 contains 15 residues. V lost 3 bases, J lost 5 bases, and 10 bases stayed unmatched. Here the CDR3 reads CSASSPDAGGETQYF. The DNA of the CDR3 is TGCAGTGCTAGTAGCCCCGATGCGGGAGGGGAGACCCAGTACTTC.

The chain joins TRBV2 to TRBJ1-2; 11 bases are shared with TRBD1. Trimming removed 6 bases from V and 8 bases from J; junction bases left unmatched: 14. The CDR3 runs to 16 residues. CDR1 and CDR2 (germline): SNHLY, FYNNEI. Written as DNA, the CDR3 is TGTGCCAGCAGGGCCCCTTATGGACAGGGGGCAGGAGGCTACACCTTC. Amino acids: CASRAPYGQGAGGYTF.